The text below deals with one TCR beta chain. Primed by a sample-barcoded 5' primer and a J-beta primer mix, a second PCR proceeded for about 6 to 11 cycles. TCRdb analysed the 5' RACE reads with MiXCR anew, one entry per CDR3 protein. The data contain approximately 350,000 distinct CDR3 sequences, roughly half of them singletons. Germline CDR1 and CDR2: MNHNS and SASEGT. V was cut by 4 bases and J by 2 bases, with 15 bases left in between. This CDR3 region has 15 residues. The data stem from a study of blood T cells in healthy people across ages. This chain joins TRBV6-1 and TRBJ2-7; a weak D match, TRBD2 (6 bases). This TCR was sampled from a man in his 60s in good health. The source material was blood. CDR3 coding DNA: TGTGCCAGCAGTGCCCTTAGCGGATCCCCCTACGAGCAGTACTTC. Translated, it gives CASSALSGSPYEQYF.